This T cell receptor beta chain was sequenced in a study of CD8+CD57+ T cells in acquired aplastic anemia. Study details: An average of roughly 3 ug of DNA was obtained from sorted CD4+ and CD8+ cells. Study results and limitations: Significance was not reached for CD8+ Simpson's diversity between patients and controls.

Sequencing was done on patients that had shown CD8+CD57+ cell expansion by flow cytometry. TCR beta VDJ combinations and CDR3 sequences were profiled from genomic DNA. One entry per CDR3 protein, called by TCRdb with MiXCR from the reads. Of some 170,000 distinct CDR3 sequences listed, more than 60% are singletons. V was trimmed by 4 bases and J by 4 bases, leaving 10 bases between them. CDR3 length: 13 residues. Germline V CDR1 and CDR2: SNHLY, FYNNEI. In its sample, this clonotype was seen many times. Its antigen is undetermined. The receptor was isolated from a human donor with aplastic anemia. Material for sequencing was sorted CD4+, CD8+, or CD8+CD57+ T cells (not recorded which) from PBMCs. The rearrangement uses TRBV2 and TRBJ2-5, with no clear D. CDR3 DNA sequence: TGTGCCAGCAGTGCCCCGGCACCAGAGACCCAGTACTTC. It translates to CASSAPAPETQYF.